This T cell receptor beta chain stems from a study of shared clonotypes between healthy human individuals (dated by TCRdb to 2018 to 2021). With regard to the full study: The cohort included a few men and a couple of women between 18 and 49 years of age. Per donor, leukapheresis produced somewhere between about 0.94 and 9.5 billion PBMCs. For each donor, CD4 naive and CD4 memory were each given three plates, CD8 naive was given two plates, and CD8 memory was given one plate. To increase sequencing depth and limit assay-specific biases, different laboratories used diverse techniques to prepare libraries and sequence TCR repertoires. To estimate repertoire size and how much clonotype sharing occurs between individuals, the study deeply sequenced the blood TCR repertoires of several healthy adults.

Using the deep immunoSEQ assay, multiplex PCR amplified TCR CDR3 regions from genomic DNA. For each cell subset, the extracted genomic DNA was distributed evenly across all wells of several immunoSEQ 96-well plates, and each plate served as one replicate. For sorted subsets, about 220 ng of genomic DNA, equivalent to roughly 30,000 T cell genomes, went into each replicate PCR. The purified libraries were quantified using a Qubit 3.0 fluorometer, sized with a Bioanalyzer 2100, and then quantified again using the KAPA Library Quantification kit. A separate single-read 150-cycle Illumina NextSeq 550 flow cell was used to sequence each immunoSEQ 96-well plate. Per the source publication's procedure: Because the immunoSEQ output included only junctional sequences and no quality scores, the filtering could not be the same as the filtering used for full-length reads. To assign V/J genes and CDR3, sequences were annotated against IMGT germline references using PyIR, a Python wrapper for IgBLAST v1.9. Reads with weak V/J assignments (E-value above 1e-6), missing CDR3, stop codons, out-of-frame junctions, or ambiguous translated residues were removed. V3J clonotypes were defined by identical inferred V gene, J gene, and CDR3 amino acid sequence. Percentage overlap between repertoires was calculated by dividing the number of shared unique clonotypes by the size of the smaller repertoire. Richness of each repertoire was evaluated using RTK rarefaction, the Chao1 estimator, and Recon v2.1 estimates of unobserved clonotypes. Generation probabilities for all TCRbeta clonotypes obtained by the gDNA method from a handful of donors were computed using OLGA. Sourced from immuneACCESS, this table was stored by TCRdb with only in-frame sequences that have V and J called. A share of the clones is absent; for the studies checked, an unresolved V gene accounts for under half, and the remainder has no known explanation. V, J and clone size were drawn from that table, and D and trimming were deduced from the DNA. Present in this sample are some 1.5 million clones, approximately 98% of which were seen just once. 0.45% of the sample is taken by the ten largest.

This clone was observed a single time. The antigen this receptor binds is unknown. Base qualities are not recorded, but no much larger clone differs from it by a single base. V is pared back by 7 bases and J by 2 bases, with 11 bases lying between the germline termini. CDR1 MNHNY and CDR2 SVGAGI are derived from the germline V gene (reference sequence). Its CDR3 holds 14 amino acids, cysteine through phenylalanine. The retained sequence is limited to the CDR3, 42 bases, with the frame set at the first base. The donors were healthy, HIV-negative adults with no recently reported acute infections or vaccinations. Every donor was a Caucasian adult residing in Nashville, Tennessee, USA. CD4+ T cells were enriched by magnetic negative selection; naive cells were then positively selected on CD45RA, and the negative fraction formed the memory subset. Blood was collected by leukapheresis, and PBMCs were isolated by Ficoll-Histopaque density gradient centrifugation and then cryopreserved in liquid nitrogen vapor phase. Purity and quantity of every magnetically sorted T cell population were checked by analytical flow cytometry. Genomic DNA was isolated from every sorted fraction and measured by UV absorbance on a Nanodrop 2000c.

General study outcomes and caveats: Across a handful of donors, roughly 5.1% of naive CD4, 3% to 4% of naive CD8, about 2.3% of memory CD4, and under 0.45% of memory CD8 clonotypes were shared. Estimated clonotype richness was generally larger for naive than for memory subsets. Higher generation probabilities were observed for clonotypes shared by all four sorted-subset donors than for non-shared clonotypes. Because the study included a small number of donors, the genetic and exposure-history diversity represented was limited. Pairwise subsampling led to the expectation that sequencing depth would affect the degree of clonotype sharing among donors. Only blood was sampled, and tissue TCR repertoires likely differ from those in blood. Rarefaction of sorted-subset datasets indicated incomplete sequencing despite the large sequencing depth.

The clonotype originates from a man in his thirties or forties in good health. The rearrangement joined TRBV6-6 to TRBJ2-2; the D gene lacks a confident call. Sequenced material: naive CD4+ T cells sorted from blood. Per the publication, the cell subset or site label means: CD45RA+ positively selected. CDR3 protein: CASKVTTNTGELFF. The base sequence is TGTGCCAGCAAGGTTACTACCAACACCGGGGAGCTGTTTTTT.